What follows is one T cell receptor (beta chain) and its context. Its specificity is unknown. The data were obtained in a study of cytomegalovirus exposure and HLA in healthy donors. On the study more broadly: Within the Caucasian-associated ancestry cluster were around four fifths of the roughly 400 genotyped donors.

General study results and limits: According to the study, roughly 160 TCR beta chains were cytomegalovirus-associated. Analysis performed later showed TCR beta chains linked to HLA being more clonally expanded than equally common others. A highly shared variant cluster was judged a likely technical artifact.

Both 60 Vbeta primers and 13 Jbeta primers went into the PCR. The table came from immunoSEQ multiplex PCR; TCRdb's copy has only in-frame clones and leaves some out. The sample holds approximately 76,000 clones, 79% seen once. Germline V CDR1 and CDR2: SGHAT, FQNNGV. The CDR3 is made up of 14 amino acids. V lost 7 bases to trimming and J lost 6 bases, with 18 bases between them. This rearrangement joins TRBV11-2 to TRBJ1-1, with TRBD1 as a possible D gene (5 bases). The TCR was taken from a man aged 25-45 years in good health and CMV-seronegative. The sample was PBMCs. CDR3 DNA: TGTGCCAGCACCCCCGGGGGGACGGCGGCTGAAGCTTTCTTT. This codes for CASTPGGTAAEAFF.